This is a list of T cell receptor beta chains from one sample in a study of cytotoxic CD8 clonotypes in ibrutinib-treated CLL. TCRdb keeps only in-frame clones here, not all; method: immunoSEQ multiplex PCR. The sample records about 330,000 clones, roughly 67% being singletons. Here the sequenced sample was PBMCs, taken after 36 months of ibrutinib treatment. These receptors came from a human donor with chronic lymphocytic leukemia. CDR3s include the opening cysteine and the closing phenylalanine or tryptophan. Rows may omit the clone size; those that give it use once, few, many or a size class.

clone_size,j_call,v_call,cdr3_length,cdr3_aa
NA,TRBJ2-7,TRBV4-1,15,CASSQARTGAYEQYF
once,TRBJ1-3,TRBV29-1,14,CSVVRKLSGNTIYF
NA,TRBJ1-5,TRBV23-1,15,CASSPLLVGNQPQHF
few,TRBJ1-1,TRBV2,11,CASSDGAEAFF
NA,TRBJ2-5,TRBV25-1,17,CASSESWGQLFQETQYF
once,TRBJ1-3,TRBV6-1,18,CASSDIITGANSGNTIYF
NA,TRBJ1-3,TRBV9,17,CASSVGWTGGTGNTIYF
NA,TRBJ2-7,TRBV7-8,14,CASSLAGQVTEQYF
NA,TRBJ2-4,TRBV28,13,CASRVGSWDIQYF
NA,TRBJ2-1,TRBV4-3,15,CASSQVQGAYNEQFF
NA,TRBJ1-2,TRBV7-9,14,CASSRGDGDYGYTF
NA,TRBJ2-3,TRBV4-1,16,CASASSGPVPKNTQYF
NA,TRBJ2-5,TRBV27,13,CASRGGLGKTQYF
NA,TRBJ2-1,TRBV7-8,15,CASSLAHGSYNEQFF
NA,TRBJ1-6,TRBV5-6,15,CASSLLRDFLRPLHF
NA,TRBJ2-1,TRBV2,13,CASGTNAYNEQFF
NA,TRBJ2-2,TRBV4-3,15,CASSQDMGATGELFF